The clone carrying this TCR beta chain was observed at least ten times. The sample originates from a study of T-cell reconstitution after alpha-beta-depleted transplantation in children. During its preparation, the TCRbeta library received unique molecular identifiers. TCRdb re-called the PCR reads with MiXCR, one entry per CDR3 protein. The sample lists hundreds of thousands of distinct CDR3 sequences, 9.9% occurring once. The TCR comes from a human donor who donated a stem cell graft to a child with SCID. The sample here was PBMCs from the stem cell graft donor, taken from the stem cell graft.

CDR3 nucleotide sequence: TGTGCCATCAGTGAGTCGAGAGGGGCCCGCTCCTACAATGAGCAGTTCTTC. This encodes CAISESRGARSYNEQFF. The genes are TRBV10-3 and TRBJ2-1; D may correspond to TRBD1 or TRBD2 (5 bases each). Germline-derived CDR1 and CDR2 are ENHRY and SYGVKD. The CDR3 spans 17 residues. The V gene lost 0 bases and the J gene lost 0 bases, with 12 bases spanning the gap.